This TCR beta chain was retrieved from a study of CD8 T cells in ankylosing spondylitis (dated 2017 in TCRdb). Background on the whole study: To find TCR variants linked to disease, the study profiled T cell receptor beta repertoires in ankylosing spondylitis patients and healthy donors. Peripheral blood was sampled, and synovial fluid was also collected from ankylosing spondylitis patients. In total, the full study cohort was made up of 95 to 110 healthy donors and 25 ankylosing spondylitis patients. The investigation overall reported the following: Some motif variants had previously been reported in the synovial fluid and blood of reactive arthritis patients, which suggests shared mechanisms of disease initiation. A CD8+ phenotype was shown by the disease-linked clones, which were found at relatively low frequencies in peripheral blood. Blood from ankylosing spondylitis patients appeared to be characterized by a TCR beta motif made up of several highly homologous amino acid variants. The disease-linked clones were reported as significantly enriched in matched synovial fluid samples from ankylosing spondylitis patients.

Deletion took 7 bases off V and 2 bases off J, with a span of 11 bases between the germline ends. CDR1 and CDR2, per the germline V gene, are SNHLY and FYNNEI. Including the terminal cysteine and phenylalanine, the CDR3 comprises 13 residues. Of the read, only the CDR3 DNA is kept; its 39 bases are in frame from base 1. The run used an Illumina HiSeq 2500. TCR beta libraries were prepared by quantitative 5'-RACE with molecular barcodes. Per the original workflow: Disease-linked TCR variants were identified with a new computational method built on a probabilistic model of VDJ rearrangement. TCRdb took the public reads, trimmed them with fastp at Q25, ran MiXCR for clone calling and kept in-frame beta chains. Every CDR3 protein is listed once, alongside the most common genes and DNA of its rows. The V and J calls were determined by TCRdb, not by the authors. The sample records under 250,000 distinct CDR3 sequences, 9.5% to 12% of which are singletons. The ten top clones hold less than 8% of the sample.

The table lists this clonotype with a few counts. Its target antigen remains unknown. The sample holds no much larger clone one base away, and base qualities are not on file. The source material was blood, either unsorted or a sorted T cell fraction (not recorded which). The V gene is TRBV2 and the J gene is TRBJ1-1; a tentative D call is TRBD1 (5 bases match). This receptor was taken from a male donor with ankylosing spondylitis or in good health (not recorded which). The CDR3 region reads CASMMDINTEAFF. The nucleotide sequence reads as follows: TGTGCCAGCATGATGGACATTAACACTGAAGCTTTCTTT.